The 21 T cell receptor beta chains listed next were all sequenced from one sample in a study of vaccination and CD4 T cells after COVID-19. Regarding treatment: approximately 9-day PBMC culture with coronavirus spike peptide pools or control peptides (ViraFEST assay). No cognate antigen is known for these TCRs. Once obtained from cultured CD4+ T cells, the DNA was sequenced using the Oncomine TCR Beta short-read assay. TCRdb processed the PCR reads anew with MiXCR; each CDR3 protein has one entry. The sample contains 15,000 to 25,000 distinct CDR3 sequences, approximately 52% of which appear only once. Specimen: CD4+ T cells from blood, cultured in vitro. Source of these receptors: a human donor who had recovered from COVID-19.

The chain is built from TRBV7-2 and TRBJ2-1; no definite D call. The V end lost 3 bases, the J end lost 8 bases, and 5 bases lay between the germline ends. The CDR3 runs 11 residues. Germline lookup yields CDR1 SGHTA and CDR2 FQGNSA. DNA for the CDR3: TGTGCCAGCAGCTTGAGGCATGAGCAGTTCTTC. Its protein product is CASSLRHEQFF. Based on the CDR3 plus reference TRBV7-2 and TRBJ2-1, the full variable domain is GAGVSQSPSNKVTEKGKDVELRCDPISGHTALYWYRQSLGQGLEFLIYFQGNSAPDKSGLPSDRFSAERTGGSVSTLTIQRTQQEDSAVYLCASSLRHEQFFGPGTRLTVL.

This sequence joins TRBV12-3 or TRBV12-4 and TRBJ2-5; D possibly uses TRBD1 or TRBD2 (5 bases each). Trimming left V 6 bases short and J 1 base short, with 12 bases between. The CDR3 has 14 residues. DNA for the CDR3: TGTGCCAGCAGCCCCGGGGACCTCCAAGAGACCCAGTACTTC. This gives the protein CASSPGDLQETQYF.

In regard to this clonotype: A junction boundary mismatches the germline segment, possibly from a read error. The chain combines TRBV5-3 with TRBJ2-7; the match to TRBD1 covers 11 bases. TRBV5-3 is treated as an ORF (open reading frame) with a function not yet certain. The length of the CDR3 is 15 residues. The CDR3 region has the DNA TGTGCCAGCAGCTTGGGACAGGGGGGTCCCTACGAGCAGTACTTC. Translated, it gives CASSLGQGGPYEQYF.

Only a few counts were recorded for this clonotype. The rearrangement joins TRBV10-1 to TRBJ1-5; no clear D. The CDR3 is 13 amino acids. Germline-derived CDR1 and CDR2 are WNHNN and SYGVQD (reference sequence). The V end was cut by 3 bases, the J end by 2 bases, with 5 bases between. CDR3 sequence: CASSDTGNQPQHF. CDR3 bases: TGCGCCAGCAGTGATACGGGCAATCAGCCCCAGCATTTT.

The rearrangement links TRBV2 to TRBJ2-3, with D tentatively TRBD1 (5 bases). Trimming removed 5 bases from V and 2 bases from J, with 11 bases in between. The CDR3 extends over 14 amino acids. Germline V CDR1 and CDR2: SNHLY, FYNNEI. DNA of the CDR3: TGTGCCAGCAGTACAAGACAGTCCACAGATACGCAGTATTTT. This gives the protein CASSTRQSTDTQYF.

The sample holds one count of this clonotype. The rearrangement links TRBV6-1 to TRBJ2-3, with 7 bases identical to TRBD2. V trimming: 2 bases; J trimming: 8 bases; junction bases outside the gene matches: 10. The CDR3 is 15 residues long. Germline V gene lookup returns CDR1 MNHNS and CDR2 SASEGT. For the CDR3, the DNA is TGTGCCAGCAGTGAAATGGGGGGGGTTCCAGTTACGCAGTATTTT. It codes for CASSEMGGVPVTQYF.

The chain uses TRBV24-1 and TRBJ1-1, with D possibly TRBD1 on 5 matching bases. V lost 2 bases to trimming and J lost 1 base, with 13 bases between them. The length of the CDR3 is 16 residues. CDR1 and CDR2 (germline): KGHDR, SFDVKD. CDR3 protein: CATSDSPGLPNTEAFF. The DNA of the CDR3 is TGTGCCACCAGTGATTCACCGGGACTACCGAACACTGAAGCTTTCTTT.

This clonotype was seen a few times. The chain is built from TRBV5-4 and TRBJ2-5, with 13 bases that match TRBD2. The junction had 4 bases not matched to a gene; V was cut back by 1 base and J by 4 bases. Germline V gives CDR1 SGHNT, CDR2 YYREEE (reference sequence). The CDR3 consists of 16 residues. The CDR3 region is CASSLSTSGRLETQYF. DNA for the CDR3: TGTGCCAGCAGCTTGTCGACTAGCGGGAGGTTAGAGACCCAGTACTTC.

The chain employs TRBV28 and TRBJ2-1; 12 bases align to TRBD2. The ends lost 4 bases at V and 8 bases at J; junction bases unmatched: 6. Germline lookup yields CDR1 MDHEN and CDR2 SYDVKM. The CDR3 covers 15 residues. In DNA, the CDR3 is TGTGCCAGCAGTTCTAGCGGGAGGGGCTTGGATGAGCAGTTCTTC. Protein: CASSSSGRGLDEQFF. Full variable domain (rest looked up from reference TRBV28 and TRBJ2-1): DVKVTQSSRYLVKRTGEKVFLECVQDMDHENMFWYRQDPGLGLRLIYFSYDVKMKEKGDIPEGYSVSREKKERFSLILESASTNQTSMYLCASSSSGRGLDEQFFGPGTRLTVL.

This clonotype came up a few times. The V and J genes are TRBV6-1 and TRBJ2-7; 7 positions agree with TRBD2. J gave up 3 bases and V 5 bases, and 10 bases lay outside the gene matches. Germline CDR1 and CDR2: MNHNS and SASEGT. This CDR3 contains 15 residues. CDR3 sequence: CASSSLGGSNYEQYF. In DNA form, the CDR3 reads TGTGCCAGCAGTAGCCTGGGGGGGAGCAACTACGAGCAGTACTTC.

This chain uses TRBV18 with TRBJ2-1; D is undetermined. V lost 4 bases and J 9 bases, leaving 10 bases between the germline ends. Germline loops: CDR1 KGHSH, CDR2 LQKENI. This CDR3 has 12 amino acids. CDR3: CASSLRRVEQFF. DNA of the CDR3: TGTGCCAGCTCACTCAGACGGGTTGAGCAGTTCTTC.

V is TRBV18 and J is TRBJ2-1; D is undetermined. Germline V gene sequence: CDR1 KGHSH, CDR2 LQKENI. V shed 2 bases and J shed 3 bases, with 14 bases lying between them. The CDR3 is 16 amino acids. CDR3 nucleotides: TGTGCCAGCTCACCAATGAGAGACCCCAACTACAATGAGCAGTTCTTC. As protein: CASSPMRDPNYNEQFF.

This clonotype was counted a few times. This chain connects TRBV20-1 to TRBJ2-3; 8 positions agree with TRBD2. CDR3 length: 14 amino acids. The J segment lost 5 bases and the V segment lost 1 base, leaving 5 bases of the junction unmatched. Germline loops: CDR1 DFQATT, CDR2 SNEGSKA (reference sequence). As DNA, the CDR3 is TGCAGTGCTAGAGGCGGGGGGACACTAGATACGCAGTATTTT. It translates to CSARGGGTLDTQYF.

The sample holds a few counts of this clonotype. The chain couples TRBV7-9 to TRBJ1-2; the match to TRBD1 covers 7 bases. This CDR3 has 14 amino acids. J gave up 4 bases and V 5 bases, and 7 bases lay outside the gene matches. CDR1 SEHNR and CDR2 FQNEAQ come from the germline V gene (reference sequence). CDR3 region: CASSETGTAYGYTF. The DNA for the CDR3 is TGTGCCAGCAGCGAGACCGGGACAGCCTATGGCTACACCTTC.

This rearrangement joins TRBV19 to TRBJ1-2; D possibly corresponds to TRBD1 (5 bases). The CDR3 covers 14 residues. CDR1 LNHDA and CDR2 SQIVND come from the germline V gene (reference sequence). The V and J ends lost 7 bases and 8 bases respectively, with 20 bases between them. CDR3 amino acids: CASISPGTPTGYTF. The CDR3 region has the DNA TGTGCCAGTATCTCGCCGGGGACGCCAACCGGCTACACCTTC.

This sequence joins TRBV6-1 and TRBJ2-5, with a possible D match to TRBD2 (7 bases). The V and J ends lost 8 bases and 4 bases respectively, with 14 bases between them. CDR1 and CDR2 from the germline V gene are MNHNS and SASEGT. There are 13 residues in the CDR3. The CDR3: CASHPGEGETQYF. The CDR3 DNA reads as TGTGCCAGCCACCCAGGGGAGGGAGAGACCCAGTACTTC.

A few counts support this clonotype. The chain recombines TRBV27 with TRBJ2-2; 8 nucleotides align to TRBD1. The CDR3 runs to 15 residues. Germline V lookup: CDR1 MNHEY, CDR2 SMNVEV (reference sequence). Trimming removed 8 bases from V and 4 bases from J; junction bases left unmatched: 9. CDR3 nucleotide sequence: TGTGCCAGCGCGTCAGGGGGCGCGGGCACCGGGGAGCTGTTTTTT. It translates to CASASGGAGTGELFF.

The table lists this clonotype with a few counts. This chain links TRBV6-2 or TRBV6-3 with TRBJ2-3, with TRBD2 matching over 13 bases. Trimming took 6 bases from V and 6 from J; bases not matched to a gene: 12. CDR1 is MNHEY and CDR2 is SVGEGT in the germline V gene. The CDR3 has 17 residues. In DNA, the CDR3 is TGTGCCAGCAGCCCCGGACTAGCGGGAGTCCGAATCGATACGCAGTATTTT. It translates to CASSPGLAGVRIDTQYF.

The rearrangement uses TRBV14 and TRBJ1-2, with D unresolved. Germline CDR1 SGHDN, CDR2 FVKESK. The CDR3 is made up of 14 amino acids. Trimming removed 1 base from V and 3 bases from J, with 9 bases in between. CDR3 amino acids: CASSQGAGYYGYTF. The CDR3 nucleotides read TGTGCCAGCAGCCAAGGGGCAGGTTACTATGGCTACACCTTC.

The rearrangement joins TRBV19 to TRBJ1-5; TRBD1 is a possible D gene (6 bases). CDR3 length: 15 residues. The V end lost 3 bases, the J end lost 3 bases, and 12 bases lay between the germline ends. Germline V gene lookup returns CDR1 LNHDA and CDR2 SQIVND (reference sequence). Here the CDR3 DNA reads TGTGCCAGTAGTATGTTATACAGGGACAATCAGCCCCAGCATTTT. Translating it yields CASSMLYRDNQPQHF.

This clonotype was counted between two and nine times. The rearrangement joins TRBV10-1 to TRBJ2-3, with D uncertain. Germline V CDR1 and CDR2: WNHNN, SYGVQD (reference sequence). Trimming removed 0 bases from V and 1 base from J, with 8 bases in between. The CDR3 length is 15 residues. CDR3 residues: CASSESVTGTDTQYF. CDR3 in DNA: TGCGCCAGCAGTGAGTCTGTAACTGGCACAGATACGCAGTATTTT.